Listed below are T cell receptor beta chains from one sample, sequenced in a study of cytomegalovirus exposure and HLA in healthy donors. The method was immunoSEQ multiplex PCR; TCRdb's version includes in-frame clones alone and lacks a portion of them. Among around 120,000 clones listed, around 80% were seen once. Sequencing was done on a sample of PBMCs. These receptors were taken from a man aged 50-60 years in good health and CMV-seronegative. CDR3s leave out the opening cysteine and the closing phenylalanine or tryptophan.

v_call cdr3_length cdr3_aa
TRBV10-3 10 AISDRGNEQY
TRBV29-1 11 SVGRAGYNEQF
TRBV27 14 ASSSFNRQGRYEQY
TRBV29-1 12 SVYGPGIQETQY
TRBV5-1 13 ASSLQGTTNEKLF
TRBV5-4 15 ASSSDTGTANPYEQY
TRBV4-2 14 ASSQEHGGYSYEQY
TRBV13 13 ASSLWGGAFNEQF
TRBV21-1 12 ASSNVWSSYEQY
TRBV9 14 ASSVSITGGPDPAF
TRBV6-6 14 ASSYGQLATNEKLF
TRBV7-2 11 ASSLERGQPQH
TRBV7-2 16 ASSLELAGAASTDTQY
TRBV6-5 10 ASSTQNNEQF
TRBV5-4 14 ASSSGDSGYQETQY
TRBV11-2 15 ASSIMGGWAEENTIY
TRBV19 14 ASSPWAGGSYNEQF
TRBV5-1 13 ASSLGWRGNTEAF
TRBV5-1 11 ASTLGRQAEAF
TRBV6-1 12 ASSGKPAGQPQH
TRBV4-1 16 ASSHPEVGGGNNQPQH
TRBV30 13 AWSVGSSYNSPLH
TRBV30 11 AWSGGLASEQY
TRBV5-4 13 ASSLGVRGSYEQY
TRBV6-1 10 ASSDRGYGYT
TRBV5-6 13 ASSLSRTGVYGYT